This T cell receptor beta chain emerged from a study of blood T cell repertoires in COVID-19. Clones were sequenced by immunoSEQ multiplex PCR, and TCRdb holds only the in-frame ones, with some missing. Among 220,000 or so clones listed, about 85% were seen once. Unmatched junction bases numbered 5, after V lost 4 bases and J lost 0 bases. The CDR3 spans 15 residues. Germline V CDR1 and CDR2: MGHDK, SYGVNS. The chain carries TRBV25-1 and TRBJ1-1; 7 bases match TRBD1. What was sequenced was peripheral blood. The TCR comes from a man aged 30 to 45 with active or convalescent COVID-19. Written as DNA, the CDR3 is TGTGCCAGCAGTGTGACAGGGCCCCTGAACACTGAAGCTTTCTTT. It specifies CASSVTGPLNTEAFF.